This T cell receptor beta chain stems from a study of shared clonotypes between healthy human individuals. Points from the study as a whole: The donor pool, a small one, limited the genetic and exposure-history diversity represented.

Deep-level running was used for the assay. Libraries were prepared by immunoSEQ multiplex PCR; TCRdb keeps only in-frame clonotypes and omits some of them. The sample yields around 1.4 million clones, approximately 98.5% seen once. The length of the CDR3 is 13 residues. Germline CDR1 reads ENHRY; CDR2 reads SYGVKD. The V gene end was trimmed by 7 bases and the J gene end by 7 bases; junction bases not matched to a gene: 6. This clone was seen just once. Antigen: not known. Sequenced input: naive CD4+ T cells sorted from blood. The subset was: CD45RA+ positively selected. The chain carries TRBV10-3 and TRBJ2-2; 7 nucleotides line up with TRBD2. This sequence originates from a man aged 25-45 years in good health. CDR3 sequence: CAITREISGELFF. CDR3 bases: TGTGCCATCACGCGGGAGATAAGCGGGGAGCTGTTTTTT.